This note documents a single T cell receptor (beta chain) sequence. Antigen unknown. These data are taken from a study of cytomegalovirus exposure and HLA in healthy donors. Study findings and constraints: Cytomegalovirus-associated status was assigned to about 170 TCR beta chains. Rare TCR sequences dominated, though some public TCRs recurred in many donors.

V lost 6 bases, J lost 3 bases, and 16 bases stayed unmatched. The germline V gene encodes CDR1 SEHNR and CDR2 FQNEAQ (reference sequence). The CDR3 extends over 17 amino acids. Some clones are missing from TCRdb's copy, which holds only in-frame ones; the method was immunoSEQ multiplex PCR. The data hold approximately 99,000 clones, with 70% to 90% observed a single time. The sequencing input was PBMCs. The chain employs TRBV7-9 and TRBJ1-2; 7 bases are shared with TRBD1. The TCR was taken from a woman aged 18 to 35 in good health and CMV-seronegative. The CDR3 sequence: CASRSDPSGGPHYGYTF. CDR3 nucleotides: TGTGCCAGCAGGTCAGATCCCTCAGGGGGGCCTCACTATGGCTACACCTTC.